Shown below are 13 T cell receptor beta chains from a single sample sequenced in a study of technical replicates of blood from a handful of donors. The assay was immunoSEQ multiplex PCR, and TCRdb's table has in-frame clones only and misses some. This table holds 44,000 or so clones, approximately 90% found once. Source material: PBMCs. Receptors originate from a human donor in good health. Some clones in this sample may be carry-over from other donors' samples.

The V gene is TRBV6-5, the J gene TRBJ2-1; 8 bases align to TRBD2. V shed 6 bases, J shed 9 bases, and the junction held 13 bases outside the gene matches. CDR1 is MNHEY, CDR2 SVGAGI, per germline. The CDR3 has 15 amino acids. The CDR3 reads CASRNQREWVGEQFF. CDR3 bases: TGTGCCAGCAGAAACCAGCGGGAGTGGGTCGGTGAGCAGTTCTTC.

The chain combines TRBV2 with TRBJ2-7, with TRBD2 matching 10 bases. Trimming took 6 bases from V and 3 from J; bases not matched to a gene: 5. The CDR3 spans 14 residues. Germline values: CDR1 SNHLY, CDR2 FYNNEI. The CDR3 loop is CASRPASGGYEQYF. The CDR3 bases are TGTGCCAGCAGACCCGCTAGCGGGGGCTACGAGCAGTACTTC.

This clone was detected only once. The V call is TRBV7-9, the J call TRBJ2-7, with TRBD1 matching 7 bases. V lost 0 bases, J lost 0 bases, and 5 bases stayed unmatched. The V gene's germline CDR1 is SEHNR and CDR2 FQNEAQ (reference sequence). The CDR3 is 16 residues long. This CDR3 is CASSLATGLSSYEQYF. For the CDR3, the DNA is TGTGCCAGCAGCTTAGCGACAGGGCTAAGCTCCTACGAGCAGTACTTC.

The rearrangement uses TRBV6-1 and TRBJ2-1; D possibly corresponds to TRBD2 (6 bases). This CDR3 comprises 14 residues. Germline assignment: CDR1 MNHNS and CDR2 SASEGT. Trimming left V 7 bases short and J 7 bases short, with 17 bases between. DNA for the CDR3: TGTGCCAGCACCGGGACGGGAGAATGGAATGAGCAGTTCTTC. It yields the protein CASTGTGEWNEQFF.

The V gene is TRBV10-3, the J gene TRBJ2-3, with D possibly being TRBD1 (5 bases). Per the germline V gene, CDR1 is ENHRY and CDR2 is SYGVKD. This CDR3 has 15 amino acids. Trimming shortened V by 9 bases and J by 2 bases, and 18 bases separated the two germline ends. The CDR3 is CAIFPDGHNTDTQYF. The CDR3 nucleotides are TGTGCCATATTTCCAGACGGACATAACACAGATACGCAGTATTTT.

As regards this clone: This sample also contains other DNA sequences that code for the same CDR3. CDR3 loop: CASSAGPYNSPLHF. Here the CDR3 DNA reads TGTGCCAGCAGTGCTGGGCCCTATAATTCACCCCTCCACTTT. The V gene is TRBV6-1, the J gene TRBJ1-6; D is undetermined. The V and J ends lost 4 bases and 2 bases respectively, with 6 bases between them. CDR3 length equals 14 residues. The germline V gene encodes CDR1 MNHNS and CDR2 SASEGT.

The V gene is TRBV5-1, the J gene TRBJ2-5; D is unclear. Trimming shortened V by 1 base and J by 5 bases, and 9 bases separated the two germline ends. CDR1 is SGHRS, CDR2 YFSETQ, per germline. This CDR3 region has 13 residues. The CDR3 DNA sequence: TGCGCCAGCAGCTTGCATCCGGAGGAGACCCAGTACTTC. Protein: CASSLHPEETQYF.

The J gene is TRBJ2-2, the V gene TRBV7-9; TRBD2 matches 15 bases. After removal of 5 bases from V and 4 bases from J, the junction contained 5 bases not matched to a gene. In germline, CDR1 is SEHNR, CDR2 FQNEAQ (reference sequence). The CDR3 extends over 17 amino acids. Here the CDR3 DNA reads TGTGCCAGCAGCGGACTAGCGGGGGGGCCAGGCACCGGGGAGCTGTTTTTT. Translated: CASSGLAGGPGTGELFF.

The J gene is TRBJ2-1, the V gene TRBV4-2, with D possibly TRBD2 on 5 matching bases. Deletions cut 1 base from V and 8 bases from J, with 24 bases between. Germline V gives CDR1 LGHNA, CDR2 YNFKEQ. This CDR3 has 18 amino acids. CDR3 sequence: CASSQGTFWLKEGDEQFF. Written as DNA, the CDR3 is TGTGCCAGCAGCCAAGGAACCTTTTGGCTCAAAGAGGGCGATGAGCAGTTCTTC.

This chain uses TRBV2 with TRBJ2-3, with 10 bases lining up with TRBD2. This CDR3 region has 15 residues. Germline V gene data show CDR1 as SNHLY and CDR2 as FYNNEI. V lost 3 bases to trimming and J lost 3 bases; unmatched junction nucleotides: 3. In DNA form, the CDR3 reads TGTGCCAGCAGTGACCAGCGGGAGGGAACAGATACGCAGTATTTT. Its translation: CASSDQREGTDTQYF.

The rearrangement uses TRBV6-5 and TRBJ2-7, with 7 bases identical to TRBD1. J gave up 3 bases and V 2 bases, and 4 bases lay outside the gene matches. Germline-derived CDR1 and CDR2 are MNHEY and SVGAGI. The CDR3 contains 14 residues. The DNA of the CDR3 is TGTGCCAGCAGTTACGCGACAGGGAACTACGAGCAGTACTTC. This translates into CASSYATGNYEQYF.

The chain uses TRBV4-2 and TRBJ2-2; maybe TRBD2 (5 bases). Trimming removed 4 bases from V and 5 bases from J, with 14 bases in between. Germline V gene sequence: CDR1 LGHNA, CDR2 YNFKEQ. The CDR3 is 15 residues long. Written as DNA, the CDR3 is TGTGCCAGCAGCCGGCGGCGCCGGGAAACCGGGGAGCTGTTTTTT. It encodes CASSRRRRETGELFF.

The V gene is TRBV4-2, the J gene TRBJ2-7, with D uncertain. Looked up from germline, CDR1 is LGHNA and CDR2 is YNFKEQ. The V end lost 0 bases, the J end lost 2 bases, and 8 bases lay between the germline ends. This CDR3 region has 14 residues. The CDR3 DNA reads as TGTGCCAGCAGCCAAGATGACACCGCCTACGAGCAGTACTTC. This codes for CASSQDDTAYEQYF.